These 23 T cell receptor beta chains were sequenced from one sample in a study of human T cells and chemical hapten exposure. TCRdb redid the calling of the RACE reads with MiXCR, one entry per CDR3 protein. The table records more than 80,000 distinct CDR3 sequences, over 9.5% of them present only once. This sample's time point: patch test 2, 6 weeks after DPC sensitization. Indicated treatment: therapeutic diphenylcyclopropenone sensitization with weekly scalp DPC. The sequenced sample was whole blood, obtained in connection with sensitization to the hapten diphenylcyclopropenone (DPC). The origin of the receptors is a woman aged 45-59 years with alopecia areata. Some clones in this sample may be carry-over from other donors' samples.

There are many counts of this clonotype. This chain uses TRBV6-2 or TRBV6-3 with TRBJ1-5; D unresolved. Germline V gene lookup returns CDR1 MNHEY and CDR2 SVGEGT. V gave up 2 bases and J gave up 7 bases, with 12 bases separating them. CDR3 length: 14 residues. The CDR3 region has the DNA TGTGCCAGCAGTTACGCGGGTCGATGGCAGCCCCAGCATTTT. It translates to CASSYAGRWQPQHF.

Only a few counts were recorded for this clonotype. The gene calls are TRBV5-1 and TRBJ2-3; perhaps TRBD2 as D (6 bases). The germline V gene has CDR1 SGHRS and CDR2 YFSETQ. The V end was cut by 3 bases, the J end by 2 bases, with 10 bases between. This CDR3 is 14 amino acids long. CDR3 residues: CASSSGLSTDTQYF. In DNA form, the CDR3 reads TGCGCCAGCAGCTCCGGACTATCCACAGATACGCAGTATTTT.

This clonotype came up many times. The rearrangement uses TRBV12-3 or TRBV12-4 and TRBJ1-5, with D perhaps TRBD1 (5 bases). CDR3 size: 13 residues. Trimming took off 3 bases at V and 4 bases at J, with 7 bases between the two ends. The CDR3 DNA follows: TGTGCCAGCAGTTTGGGGGAGAATCAGCCCCAGCATTTT. It translates to CASSLGENQPQHF.

This clonotype was recorded a few times. This chain connects TRBV25-1 to TRBJ2-3; maybe TRBD2 (6 bases). CDR1 and CDR2 (germline): MGHDK, SYGVNS. The V gene lost 3 bases and the J gene lost 6 bases, with 19 bases spanning the gap. This CDR3 spans 16 amino acids. The CDR3 protein is CASSEGLARGRDTQYF. The CDR3 DNA follows: TGTGCCAGCAGTGAGGGGCTAGCGAGGGGCAGGGATACGCAGTATTTT.

The chain has TRBV28 and TRBJ2-7, with D uncertain. The CDR3 runs to 14 residues. The germline V and J ends were trimmed by 3 bases and 0 bases, with 9 bases remaining between them. The germline CDR1 and CDR2 sequences are MDHEN and SYDVKM. The CDR3 spells CASSFLGSSYEQYF. The CDR3 DNA reads as TGTGCCAGCAGTTTTCTGGGCAGCTCCTACGAGCAGTACTTC.

V is TRBV29-1 and J is TRBJ2-5; the D gene could be TRBD1 or TRBD2 (5 bases each). CDR1 is SQVTM and CDR2 is ANQGSEA in the germline V gene. The CDR3 has 12 amino acids. Trimming stripped 8 bases from V and 2 bases from J, with 12 bases between. CDR3 in DNA: TGCAGCATCGATTGGGGGCAAGAGACCCAGTACTTC. This translates into CSIDWGQETQYF.

This clonotype was seen a few times. The CDR3 protein is CASTTRVEAFF. The CDR3 region has the DNA TGTGCCAGCACGACACGAGTTGAAGCTTTCTTT. V usage is TRBV28 and J usage is TRBJ1-1; D not certain. Trimming cost V 7 bases and J 7 bases, with 10 bases left between them. CDR3 size: 11 residues. Germline values: CDR1 MDHEN, CDR2 SYDVKM.

V is TRBV6-5 and J is TRBJ2-7; D call uncertain. V was cut by 0 bases and J by 5 bases, with 11 bases left in between. This CDR3 has 14 amino acids. Germline CDR1 reads MNHEY; CDR2 reads SVGAGI. Here the CDR3 DNA reads TGTGCCAGCAGTTACTCGAGGTCGCGGAACGAGCAGTACTTC. Translating it yields CASSYSRSRNEQYF.

The V and J genes are TRBV2 and TRBJ2-2, with D tentatively TRBD2 (5 bases). The CDR3 sequence is 15 residues long. Per the germline V gene, CDR1 is SNHLY and CDR2 is FYNNEI. Deletions cut 8 bases from V and 2 bases from J, with 15 bases between. CDR3 nucleotide sequence: TGTGCCAGCGGATCAGAGGGCTTAAACACCGGGGAGCTGTTTTTT. Protein sequence: CASGSEGLNTGELFF.

A word on this clonotype: The junction shows a germline mismatch at one end, possibly a read error. CDR3 sequence reads: CASSFQIHKKF. CDR3 nucleotide sequence: TGTGCCAGCAGTTTCCAGATCCATAAGAAATTC. The chain uses TRBV28 and TRBJ2-7; D call uncertain. The germline V gene has CDR1 MDHEN and CDR2 SYDVKM. The CDR3 contains 11 residues.

The chain couples TRBV20-1 to TRBJ2-2, with 12 bases identical to TRBD1. Per germline, CDR1 DFQATT and CDR2 SNEGSKA (reference sequence). This CDR3 is built from 14 residues. The V and J ends lost 5 bases and 6 bases, in that order; junction bases with no gene match: 4. The CDR3 region is CSAGTGGPSGELFF. CDR3 DNA: TGCAGTGCTGGGACAGGGGGCCCGTCCGGGGAGCTGTTTTTT.

The V gene is TRBV27, the J gene TRBJ2-7; maybe TRBD1 (6 bases). The V and J ends lost 5 bases and 4 bases respectively, with 12 bases between them. CDR1 is MNHEY and CDR2 is SMNVEV in the germline V gene (reference sequence). The CDR3 is made up of 13 amino acids. The CDR3 sequence: CASSRTGRYEQYF. CDR3 in DNA: TGTGCCAGCAGTAGAACAGGGCGATACGAGCAGTACTTC.

The chain is built from TRBV28 and TRBJ2-1; D may correspond to TRBD1 or TRBD2 (7 bases each). The V gene lost 1 base and the J gene lost 3 bases, with 13 bases spanning the gap. The CDR3 contains 16 residues. Germline loops: CDR1 MDHEN, CDR2 SYDVKM. CDR3 DNA sequence: TGTGCCAGCAGTTTATTTGGGGGGGACAGCTACAATGAGCAGTTCTTC. Its protein product is CASSLFGGDSYNEQFF.

This clonotype has only one observation. J is TRBJ1-1 and V is TRBV18; TRBD1 is a possible D gene (5 bases). CDR1 is KGHSH, CDR2 LQKENI, per germline. V dropped 6 bases and J dropped 1 base, with 18 bases sitting between them. The CDR3 is 16 residues long. The CDR3 nucleotides are TGTGCCAGCTCGCCGCAATGGGGGGACCAGAACACTGAAGCTTTCTTT. Amino acid sequence: CASSPQWGDQNTEAFF.

Ten or more counts support this clonotype. The chain combines TRBV6-2 or TRBV6-3 with TRBJ1-5; no definite D call. The CDR3 has 12 amino acids. Trimming removed 6 bases from V and 5 bases from J, with 8 bases in between. Germline CDR1 and CDR2: MNHEY and SVGEGT. The CDR3 bases are TGTGCCAGCAGCCTGAGCTATCAGCCCCAGCATTTT. It specifies CASSLSYQPQHF.

This chain links TRBV7-7 with TRBJ2-1; 9 nucleotides match TRBD1. After removal of 5 bases from V and 8 bases from J, the junction contained 10 bases not matched to a gene. The CDR3 is 15 amino acids. CDR1 is SSHAT, CDR2 FNYEAQ, per germline (reference sequence). This CDR3 reads CASSKTGTGTDEQFF. In nucleotides, the CDR3 is TGTGCCAGCAGCAAGACCGGGACAGGGACAGATGAGCAGTTCTTC.

The chain combines TRBV7-9 with TRBJ2-1; unclear D gene. Germline values: CDR1 SEHNR, CDR2 FQNEAQ (reference sequence). V shed 1 base and J shed 1 base, with 11 bases lying between them. The CDR3 sequence is 16 residues long. As DNA, the CDR3 is TGTGCCAGCAGCTTAGTTGGGGTGGGATCCTACAATGAGCAGTTCTTC. This translates into CASSLVGVGSYNEQFF.

This clonotype has a handful of counts. This chain's CDR3 is CASSPWGGEQYF. In nucleotides, the CDR3 is TGTGCCAGCAGCCCGTGGGGTGGCGAGCAGTACTTC. The V and J genes are TRBV9 and TRBJ2-7; D ambiguous. CDR1 SGDLS and CDR2 YYNGEE come from the germline V gene. The CDR3 totals 12 residues. Trimming removed 4 bases from V and 6 bases from J, with 11 bases in between.

Many counts were recorded for this clonotype. The chain uses TRBV7-2 and TRBJ1-5; D is perhaps TRBD1 (5 bases). Trimming stripped 1 base from V and 8 bases from J, with 12 bases between. The germline V gene has CDR1 SGHTA and CDR2 FQGNSA. The CDR3 is made up of 14 amino acids. The CDR3 protein is CASSLEGWGKPQHF. The CDR3, as DNA: TGTGCCAGCAGCTTAGAAGGGTGGGGGAAGCCCCAGCATTTT.

This clonotype was seen many times. The V and J genes are TRBV20-1 and TRBJ1-1; D uncertain. Germline V gives CDR1 DFQATT, CDR2 SNEGSKA (reference sequence). Trimming left V 6 bases short and J 6 bases short, with 20 bases between. The CDR3 loop spans 14 amino acids. CDR3 coding DNA: TGCAGTGCCTACCCGGTCGGGGTTTTTTCTGAAGCTTTCTTT. Protein product: CSAYPVGVFSEAFF.

This chain joins TRBV3-1 and TRBJ2-5; D remains unclear. The CDR3 has 14 amino acids. Germline loops: CDR1 LGHDT, CDR2 YNNKEL (reference sequence). V shed 1 base and J shed 7 bases, with 13 bases lying between them. CDR3 sequence reads: CASSQGLSVATQYF. CDR3 in DNA: TGTGCCAGCAGCCAAGGACTGTCGGTGGCGACCCAGTACTTC.

In its sample, this clonotype was seen a few times. V usage is TRBV2 and J usage is TRBJ2-1, with D unclear. Between the trimmed V and J ends, which lost 3 bases and 0 bases, there was a span of 9 bases. The germline gives CDR1 SNHLY, CDR2 FYNNEI. This CDR3 contains 15 residues. DNA for the CDR3: TGTGCCAGCAGTGACCCCTTGAGCTCCTACAATGAGCAGTTCTTC. As protein: CASSDPLSSYNEQFF.

The chain carries TRBV10-3 and TRBJ1-3; D remains ambiguous. The V gene lost 3 bases and the J gene lost 3 bases, with 9 bases spanning the gap. CDR3 size: 14 residues. The germline V gene has CDR1 ENHRY and CDR2 SYGVKD. The CDR3 sequence is CAISDVNNGNTIYF. The CDR3 DNA reads as TGTGCCATCAGTGATGTAAATAATGGAAACACCATATATTTT.